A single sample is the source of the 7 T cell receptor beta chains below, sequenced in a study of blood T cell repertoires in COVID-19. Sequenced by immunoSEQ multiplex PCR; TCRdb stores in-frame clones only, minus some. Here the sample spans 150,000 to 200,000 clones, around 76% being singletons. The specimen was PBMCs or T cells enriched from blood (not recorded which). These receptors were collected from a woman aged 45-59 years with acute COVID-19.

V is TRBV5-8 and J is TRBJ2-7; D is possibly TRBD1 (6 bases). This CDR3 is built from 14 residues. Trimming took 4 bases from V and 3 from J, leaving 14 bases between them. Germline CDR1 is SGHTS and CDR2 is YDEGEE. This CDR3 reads CASSIRGSSYEQYV. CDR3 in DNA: TGTGCCAGCAGCATCAGGGGTTCGAGCTACGAGCAGTACGTC.

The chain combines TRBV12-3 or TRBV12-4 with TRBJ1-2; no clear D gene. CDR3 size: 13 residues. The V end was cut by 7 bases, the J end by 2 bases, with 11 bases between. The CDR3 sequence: CASTPTENYGYTF. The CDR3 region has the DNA TGTGCCAGCACCCCGACGGAGAACTATGGCTACACCTTC.

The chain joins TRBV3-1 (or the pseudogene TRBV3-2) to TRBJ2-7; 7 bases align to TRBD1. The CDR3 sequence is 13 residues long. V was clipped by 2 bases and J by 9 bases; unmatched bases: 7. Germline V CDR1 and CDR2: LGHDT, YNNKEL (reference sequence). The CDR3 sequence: CASSQKGASRQYV. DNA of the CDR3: TGTGCCAGCAGCCAAAAGGGGGCTAGTCGGCAGTACGTC.

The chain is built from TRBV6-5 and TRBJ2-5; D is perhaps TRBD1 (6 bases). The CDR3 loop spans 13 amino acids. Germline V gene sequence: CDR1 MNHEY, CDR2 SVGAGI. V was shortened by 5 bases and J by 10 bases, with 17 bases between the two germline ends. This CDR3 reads CASSISESGHQYF. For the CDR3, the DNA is TGTGCCAGCAGTATATCGGAATCGGGACACCAGTACTTC.

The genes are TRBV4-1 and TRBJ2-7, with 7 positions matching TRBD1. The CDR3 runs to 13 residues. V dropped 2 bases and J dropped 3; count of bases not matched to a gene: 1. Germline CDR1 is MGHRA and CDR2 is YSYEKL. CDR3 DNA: TGCGCCAGCAGCCAAAGGGGGCTCTACGAGCAGTACGTC. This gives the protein CASSQRGLYEQYV.

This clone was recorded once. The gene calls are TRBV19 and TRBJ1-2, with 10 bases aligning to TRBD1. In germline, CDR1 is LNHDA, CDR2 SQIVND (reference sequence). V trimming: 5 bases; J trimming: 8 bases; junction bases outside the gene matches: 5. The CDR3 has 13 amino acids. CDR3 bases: TGTGCCAGTAGTGGGGACAGGGGTCCGGGCTACACCTTC. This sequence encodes CASSGDRGPGYTF.

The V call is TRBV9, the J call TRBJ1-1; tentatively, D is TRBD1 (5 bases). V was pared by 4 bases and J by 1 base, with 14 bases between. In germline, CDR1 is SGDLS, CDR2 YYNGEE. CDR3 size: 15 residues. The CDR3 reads CASSPRLDRNTEAFF. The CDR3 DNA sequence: TGTGCCAGCAGCCCCCGGCTCGACAGGAACACTGAAGCTTTCTTT.